Listed here are 23 T cell receptor beta chains from one sample, sequenced in a study of T cell repertoires in cytomegalovirus infection. TCRdb recomputed calls from the reads with MiXCR, one row per CDR3 protein. The sample records about 230,000 distinct CDR3 sequences, approximately 7% being singletons. Sequencing used PBMCs. The receptors shown here come from a human donor in good health (CMV status not recorded). Some clones in this sample may be carry-over from other donors' samples.

This clonotype showed up many times. The chain recombines TRBV7-2 with TRBJ2-7; maybe TRBD1 (6 bases). Trimming pared 1 base from V and 4 bases from J, leaving 11 bases between. Germline CDR1 SGHTA, CDR2 FQGNSA. The CDR3 contains 14 residues. The chain's CDR3 is CASSLVGGHYEQYF. CDR3 sequence (DNA): TGTGCCAGCAGCTTAGTTGGGGGACATTACGAGCAGTACTTC.

The sample holds a few counts of this clonotype. This chain links TRBV11-3 with TRBJ2-1, with D hard to call. V was pared by 3 bases and J by 5 bases, with 14 bases between. The germline V gene encodes CDR1 SGHNT and CDR2 YENEEA. The CDR3 length is 15 residues. CDR3 loop: CASSLASWPNNEQFF. CDR3 sequence (DNA): TGTGCCAGCAGCTTGGCTTCCTGGCCCAACAATGAGCAGTTCTTC.

This clonotype was recorded many times. The chain has TRBV20-1 and TRBJ1-1; D may be TRBD1 (6 bases). Trimming cost V 5 bases and J 5 bases, with 18 bases left between them. Per the germline V gene, CDR1 is DFQATT and CDR2 is SNEGSKA (reference sequence). This CDR3 is built from 14 residues. The CDR3 DNA is TGCAGTGCTCCACAGGGATCTGGGGGGACTGAAGCTTTCTTT. This codes for CSAPQGSGGTEAFF.

This clonotype was seen ten or more times. The chain links TRBV6-2 or TRBV6-3 to TRBJ2-7; unclear D gene. Germline CDR1 MNHEY, CDR2 SVGEGT. The CDR3 runs 14 residues. Trimming took 3 bases from V and 0 from J, leaving 9 bases between them. The CDR3 DNA sequence: TGTGCCAGCAGTTATAGCCAGAGCTCCTACGAGCAGTACTTC. It encodes CASSYSQSSYEQYF.

In its sample, this clonotype was seen many times. This chain uses TRBV6-2 or TRBV6-3 with TRBJ1-5; D gene ambiguous. Per germline, CDR1 MNHEY and CDR2 SVGEGT. The CDR3 is made up of 15 amino acids. Deletions cut 2 bases from V and 12 bases from J, with 20 bases between. CDR3 DNA sequence: TGTGCCAGCAGTTACGAAGGATTGGAAAAAAGGTTCCAGCATTTT. Translation gives CASSYEGLEKRFQHF.

In this sample, this clonotype turned up many times. V and J are TRBV5-6 and TRBJ1-2, with a weak D call TRBD1 (6 bases). The CDR3 sequence is 16 residues long. V shed 0 bases and J shed 3 bases, with 15 bases lying between them. CDR1 is SGHDT, CDR2 YYEEEE, per germline. The CDR3 coding sequence is TGTGCCAGCAGCTTGGAGACAGGTCGGTGGGACTATGGCTACACCTTC. It codes for CASSLETGRWDYGYTF.

This clonotype has a count of ten or more. As DNA, the CDR3 is TGTGCCAGCAGCTTAGCAAGGTTTAGCTCCTACGAGCAGTACTTC. This codes for CASSLARFSSYEQYF. The V call is TRBV7-2, the J call TRBJ2-7, with D uncertain. The germline V gene has CDR1 SGHTA and CDR2 FQGNSA. V was shortened by 0 bases and J by 0 bases, with 9 bases between the two germline ends. The CDR3 sequence is 15 residues long.

This clonotype was picked up many times. The V call is TRBV7-2, the J call TRBJ1-2; 9 nucleotides match TRBD1. Germline V gene data show CDR1 as SGHTA and CDR2 as FQGNSA. This CDR3 has 14 residues. The V segment lost 2 bases and the J segment 8 bases; nucleotides outside the gene matches: 6. The CDR3 DNA reads TGTGCCAGCAGCTTAACTCAACAGGGGGCAGGCTACACCTTC. Translated: CASSLTQQGAGYTF.

Many counts were recorded for this clonotype. The rearrangement joins TRBV7-2 to TRBJ2-2; 8 bases are shared with TRBD2. The CDR3 has 16 amino acids. Germline V gene lookup returns CDR1 SGHTA and CDR2 FQGNSA. Trimming took 1 base from V and 6 from J; bases not matched to a gene: 7. CDR3 sequence: CASSLEAGGRSGELFF. The CDR3 DNA is TGTGCCAGCAGCTTAGAGGCGGGGGGAAGATCCGGGGAGCTGTTTTTT.

The chain combines TRBV7-3 with TRBJ2-3; no reliable D call. Between the trimmed V and J ends, which lost 5 bases and 1 base, there was a span of 10 bases. The germline gives CDR1 SGHTA, CDR2 FQGTGA. The CDR3 length is 14 residues. The CDR3 spells CASSTDQGTDTQYF. The CDR3 bases are TGTGCCAGCAGCACGGACCAAGGCACAGATACGCAGTATTTT.

This clonotype was seen many times. The chain recombines TRBV20-1 with TRBJ2-5; D unresolved. The V end lost 3 bases, the J end lost 2 bases, and 7 bases lay between the germline ends. The CDR3 consists of 12 residues. Germline CDR1 and CDR2: DFQATT and SNEGSKA (reference sequence). The CDR3 DNA is TGCAGTGCTAGCTCGCAGCAAGAGACCCAGTACTTC. As protein: CSASSQQETQYF.

This clonotype has at least ten counts. The chain carries TRBV6-2 or TRBV6-3 and TRBJ2-1; 12 bases align to TRBD2. Germline V lookup: CDR1 MNHEY, CDR2 SVGEGT. This CDR3 has 17 amino acids. The J segment lost 7 bases and the V segment lost 0 bases, leaving 7 bases of the junction unmatched. The CDR3 sequence: CASSYSSLAGGGNEQFF. CDR3 in DNA: TGTGCCAGCAGTTACTCGAGCCTAGCGGGGGGGGGAAATGAGCAGTTCTTC.

This clonotype has at least ten counts. CDR3 loop: CASSEGGRRTNQPQHF. CDR3 sequence (DNA): TGTGCCAGCAGTGAAGGCGGCAGACGAACTAATCAGCCCCAGCATTTT. The genes are TRBV2 and TRBJ1-5, with D unclear. Germline CDR1 and CDR2: SNHLY and FYNNEI. The length of the CDR3 is 16 residues. The V end was cut by 1 base, the J end by 4 bases, with 14 bases between.

This clonotype was picked up many times. V is TRBV2 and J is TRBJ1-4; D is uncertain. Germline CDR1 and CDR2: SNHLY and FYNNEI. Deletions cut 4 bases from V and 8 bases from J, with 11 bases between. CDR3 size: 13 residues. The CDR3 here is CASSGGVGEKLFF. CDR3 coding DNA: TGTGCCAGCAGTGGAGGTGTCGGGGAAAAACTGTTTTTT.

This clonotype was counted many times. The chain joins TRBV6-5 to TRBJ2-4; D not certain. V gave up 0 bases and J gave up 0 bases, with 6 bases separating them. There are 15 residues in the CDR3. CDR1 MNHEY and CDR2 SVGAGI come from the germline V gene. The CDR3 region has the DNA TGTGCCAGCAGTTACTCAGAATTAGCCAAAAACATTCAGTACTTC. This codes for CASSYSELAKNIQYF.

This clonotype was observed a few times. The chain couples TRBV20-1 to TRBJ1-1; TRBD1 aligns across 8 bases. The germline V gene has CDR1 DFQATT and CDR2 SNEGSKA (reference sequence). The CDR3 runs 16 residues. Trimming removed 6 bases from V and 5 bases from J; junction bases left unmatched: 17. The CDR3 is CSAKTGGSVPGTEAFF. The CDR3 bases are TGCAGTGCCAAAACAGGGGGGTCGGTGCCAGGGACTGAAGCTTTCTTT.

The table lists this clonotype with many counts. The chain has TRBV4-1 and TRBJ1-1; D not certain. V was cut by 2 bases and J by 0 bases, with 10 bases left in between. The CDR3 is made up of 15 amino acids. CDR1 is MGHRA, CDR2 YSYEKL, per germline. CDR3 nucleotide sequence: TGCGCCAGCAGCCAATCCGTCTCCATGAACACTGAAGCTTTCTTT. Its protein product is CASSQSVSMNTEAFF.

This clonotype was seen a few times. The rearrangement uses TRBV5-1 and TRBJ2-1; 7 bases agree with TRBD1. With 4 bases clipped from V and 4 bases from J, the junction kept 8 bases outside the gene matches. This CDR3 has 15 residues. Germline CDR1 SGHRS, CDR2 YFSETQ. This CDR3 is CASSVTGADYNEQFF. The CDR3 region has the DNA TGCGCCAGCAGCGTAACAGGGGCCGATTACAATGAGCAGTTCTTC.

The table lists this clonotype with many counts. The chain couples TRBV7-2 to TRBJ1-2; D is perhaps TRBD1 (6 bases). The V gene lost 4 bases and the J gene lost 8 bases, with 17 bases spanning the gap. CDR3 length equals 14 residues. Germline values: CDR1 SGHTA, CDR2 FQGNSA. The CDR3 reads CASSSTSTGRGYTF. DNA of the CDR3: TGTGCCAGCAGCTCTACATCGACAGGCAGAGGCTACACCTTC. The full variable domain, with the rest looked up from reference TRBV7-2 and TRBJ1-2, is GAGVSQSPSNKVTEKGKDVELRCDPISGHTALYWYRQSLGQGLEFLIYFQGNSAPDKSGLPSDRFSAERTGGSVSTLTIQRTQQEDSAVYLCASSSTSTGRGYTFGSGTRLTVV.

This clonotype has ten or more counts. The rearrangement joins TRBV15 to TRBJ2-5; D gene uncertain. The V gene's germline CDR1 is LNHNV and CDR2 YYDKDF (reference sequence). This CDR3 comprises 15 residues. The ends were cut back, 4 bases at V and 3 bases at J, with 15 bases in the middle. CDR3 in amino acids: CATSKAVTTEETQYF. The DNA of the CDR3 is TGTGCCACCAGCAAGGCGGTGACCACAGAAGAGACCCAGTACTTC.

The sample holds many counts of this clonotype. The V gene is TRBV2, the J gene TRBJ1-2; D gene uncertain. Per the germline V gene, CDR1 is SNHLY and CDR2 is FYNNEI. The V gene lost 5 bases and the J gene lost 8 bases, with 12 bases spanning the gap. The CDR3 spans 12 residues. CDR3 sequence reads: CASSPLKGGYTF. DNA for the CDR3: TGTGCCAGCAGTCCACTCAAAGGGGGCTACACCTTC.

The table lists this clonotype with many counts. The V gene is TRBV20-1, the J gene TRBJ1-2; TRBD1 matches at 9 bases. There are 12 residues in the CDR3. With V trimmed by 5 bases and J by 14 bases, 12 bases remained unmatched. Germline CDR1 is DFQATT and CDR2 is SNEGSKA (reference sequence). Written as DNA, the CDR3 is TGCAGTGCTCCCCGGGACAGGGAGGTAGCAACCTTC. Protein product: CSAPRDREVATF.

This clonotype was seen at least ten times. The chain uses TRBV7-2 and TRBJ2-1; 9 bases fit TRBD1. Germline trimming cut 5 bases from V and 7 bases from J; bases unmatched to any gene: 6. This CDR3 spans 14 amino acids. Germline assignment: CDR1 SGHTA and CDR2 FQGNSA. The CDR3 region has the DNA TGTGCCAGCAGCAGGGGACAGGGAAGGAATGAGCAGTTCTTC. Residues: CASSRGQGRNEQFF. The full variable domain, in which reference TRBV7-2 and TRBJ2-1 provide the parts outside the CDR3, is GAGVSQSPSNKVTEKGKDVELRCDPISGHTALYWYRQSLGQGLEFLIYFQGNSAPDKSGLPSDRFSAERTGGSVSTLTIQRTQQEDSAVYLCASSRGQGRNEQFFGPGTRLTVL.